The entry below gives a single T cell receptor (beta chain) sequence along with its context. Losses at the gene ends were 0 bases for V and 6 bases for J; bases not matched to a gene: 10. Looked up from germline, CDR1 is SGHVS and CDR2 is FQNEAQ. There are 18 residues in the CDR3. One entry per CDR3 protein results from TCRdb running MiXCR on the 5' RACE reads. In the table there are some 290,000 distinct CDR3 sequences, over 15% of which are singletons. This sample was taken from a study of CD8 T cells in ankylosing spondylitis. The sequence was obtained from a male donor with ankylosing spondylitis or in good health (not recorded which). This rearrangement joins TRBV7-8 to TRBJ2-1; 11 nucleotides line up with TRBD1. The sequencing sample was made of blood, either unsorted or a sorted T cell fraction (not recorded which). The DNA for the CDR3 is TGTGCCAGCAGCTTAGCGAGGACAGGGGGCTGGGGAAGCAATGAGCAGTTCTTC. Its protein is CASSLARTGGWGSNEQFF.